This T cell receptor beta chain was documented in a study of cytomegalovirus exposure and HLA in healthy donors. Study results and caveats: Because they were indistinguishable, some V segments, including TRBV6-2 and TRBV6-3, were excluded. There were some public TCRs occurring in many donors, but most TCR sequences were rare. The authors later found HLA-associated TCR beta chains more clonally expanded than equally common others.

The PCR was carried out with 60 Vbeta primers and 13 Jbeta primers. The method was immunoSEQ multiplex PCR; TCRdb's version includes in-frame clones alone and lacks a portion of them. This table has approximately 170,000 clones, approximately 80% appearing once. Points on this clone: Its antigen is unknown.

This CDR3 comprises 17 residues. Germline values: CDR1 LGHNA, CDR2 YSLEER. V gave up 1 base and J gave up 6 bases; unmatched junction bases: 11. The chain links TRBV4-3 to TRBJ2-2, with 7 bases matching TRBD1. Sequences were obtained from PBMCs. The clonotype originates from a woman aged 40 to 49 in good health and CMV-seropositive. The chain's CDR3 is CASSQALARGRAGELFF. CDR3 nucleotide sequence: TGCGCCAGCAGCCAAGCCCTCGCAAGGGGGCGGGCCGGGGAGCTGTTTTTT.